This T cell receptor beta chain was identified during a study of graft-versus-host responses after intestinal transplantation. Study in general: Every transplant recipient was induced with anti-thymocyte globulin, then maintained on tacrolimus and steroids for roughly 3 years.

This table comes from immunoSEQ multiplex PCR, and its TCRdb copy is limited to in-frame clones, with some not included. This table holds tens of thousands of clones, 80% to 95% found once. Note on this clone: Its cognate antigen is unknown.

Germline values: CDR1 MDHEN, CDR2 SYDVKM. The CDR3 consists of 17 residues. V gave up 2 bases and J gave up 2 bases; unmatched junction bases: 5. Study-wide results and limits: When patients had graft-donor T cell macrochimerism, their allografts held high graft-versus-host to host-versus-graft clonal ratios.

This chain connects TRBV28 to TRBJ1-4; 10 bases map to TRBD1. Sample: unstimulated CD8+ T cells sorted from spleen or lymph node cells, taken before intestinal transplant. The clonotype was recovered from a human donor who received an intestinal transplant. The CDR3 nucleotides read TGTGCCAGCAGTTTAGACGGGACAGGGGTTACTAATGAAAAACTGTTTTTT. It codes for CASSLDGTGVTNEKLFF.